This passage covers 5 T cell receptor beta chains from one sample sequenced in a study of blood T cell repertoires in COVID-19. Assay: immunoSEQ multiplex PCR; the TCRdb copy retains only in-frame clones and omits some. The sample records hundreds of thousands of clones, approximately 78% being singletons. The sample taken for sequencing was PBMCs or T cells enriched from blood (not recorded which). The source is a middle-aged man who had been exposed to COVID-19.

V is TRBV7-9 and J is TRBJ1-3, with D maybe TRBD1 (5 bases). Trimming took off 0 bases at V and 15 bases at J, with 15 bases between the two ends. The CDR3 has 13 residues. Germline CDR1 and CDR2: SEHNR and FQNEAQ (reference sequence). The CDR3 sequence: CASSLALGGERYF. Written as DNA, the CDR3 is TGTGCCAGCAGCTTAGCCTTGGGAGGGGAACGATATTTT.

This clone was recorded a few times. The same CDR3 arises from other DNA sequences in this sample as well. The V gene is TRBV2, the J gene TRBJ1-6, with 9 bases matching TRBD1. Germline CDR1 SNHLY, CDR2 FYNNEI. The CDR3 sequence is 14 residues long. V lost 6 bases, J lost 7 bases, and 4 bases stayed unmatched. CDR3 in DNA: TGTGCCAGCAGGGAACAGGGGGCGAATTCACCCCTCCACTTT. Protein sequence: CASREQGANSPLHF.

The CDR3 nucleotides read TGTGCCAGCAGCTTTACCGGCAGGTCGACCGGGGAGCTGTTTTTT. Residues: CASSFTGRSTGELFF. The genes are TRBV7-3 and TRBJ2-2; D gene unclear. Trimming left V 3 bases short and J 5 bases short, with 13 bases between. CDR1 and CDR2 from the germline V gene are SGHTA and FQGTGA. The CDR3 runs to 15 residues. The complete variable domain, with remaining parts taken from reference TRBV7-3 and TRBJ2-2, reads GAGVSQTPSNKVTEKGKYVELRCDPISGHTALYWYRQSLGQGPEFLIYFQGTGAADDSGLPNDRFFAVRPEGSVSTLKIQRTERGDSAVYLCASSFTGRSTGELFFGEGSRLTVL.

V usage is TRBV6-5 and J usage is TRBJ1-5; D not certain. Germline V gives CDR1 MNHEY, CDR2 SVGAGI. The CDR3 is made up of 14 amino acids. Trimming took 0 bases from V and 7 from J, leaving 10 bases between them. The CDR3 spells CASSYSGVGQPQHF. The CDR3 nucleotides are TGTGCCAGCAGTTACTCGGGAGTCGGGCAGCCCCAGCATTTT.

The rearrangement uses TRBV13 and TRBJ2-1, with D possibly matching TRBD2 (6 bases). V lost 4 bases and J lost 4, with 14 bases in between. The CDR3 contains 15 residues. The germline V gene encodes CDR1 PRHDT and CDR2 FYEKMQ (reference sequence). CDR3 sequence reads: CASSWRAALYNEQFF. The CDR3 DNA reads TGTGCCAGCAGCTGGAGGGCCGCGTTGTACAATGAGCAGTTCTTC.